The next 20 T cell receptor beta chains were all read from a single sample in a study of control samples from healthy donors and cancer patients. The protocol was immunoSEQ multiplex PCR, while the TCRdb copy is restricted to in-frame clones and leaves out a portion. The profile shows just under 100,000 clones, 85% to 95% of them singletons. Sequencing input: blood. These receptors came from a man younger than 30 in good health.

This chain uses TRBV5-4 with TRBJ1-1, with D possibly matching TRBD1 (5 bases). Trimming removed 4 bases from V and 8 bases from J, with 24 bases in between. CDR1 SGHNT and CDR2 YYREEE come from the germline V gene (reference sequence). The CDR3 runs to 16 residues. For the CDR3, the DNA is TGTGCCAGCAGCCTGGGGGGGTCGAGGGGAATGAGGGAAGCTTTCTTT. The encoded protein is CASSLGGSRGMREAFF.

The J gene is TRBJ2-7, the V gene TRBV6-1, with D uncertain. Germline values: CDR1 MNHNS, CDR2 SASEGT. Trimming took off 1 base at V and 4 bases at J, with 8 bases between the two ends. CDR3 size: 13 residues. The CDR3: CASSEEASYEQYF. For the CDR3, the DNA is TGTGCCAGCAGTGAAGAGGCTAGTTACGAGCAGTACTTC.

The rearrangement links TRBV2 to TRBJ2-2; no clear D. The ends were cut back, 4 bases at V and 3 bases at J, with 15 bases in the middle. Germline CDR1 and CDR2: SNHLY and FYNNEI. The CDR3 loop spans 16 amino acids. CDR3 coding DNA: TGTGCCAGCAGTGGGGTTGGGCTATCGGACACCGGGGAGCTGTTTTTT. Translation: CASSGVGLSDTGELFF. Filled out from reference TRBV2 and TRBJ2-2, the complete variable domain reads EPEVTQTPSHQVTQMGQEVILRCVPISNHLYFYWYRQILGQKVEFLVSFYNNEISEKSEIFDDQFSVERPDGSNFTLKIRSTKLEDSAMYFCASSGVGLSDTGELFFGEGSRLTVL.

The J gene is TRBJ1-1, the V gene TRBV30; 11 nucleotides match TRBD1. The CDR3 runs 15 residues. Trimming cost V 4 bases and J 3 bases; bases outside gene matches: 7. Germline V gene sequence: CDR1 GTSNPN, CDR2 SVGIG (reference sequence). The CDR3: CAWNLPGQGDTEAFF. The CDR3 coding sequence is TGTGCCTGGAATCTACCGGGACAGGGGGACACTGAAGCTTTCTTT.

The chain recombines TRBV7-9 with TRBJ1-2, with a possible D match to TRBD1 (6 bases). The germline CDR1 and CDR2 sequences are SEHNR and FQNEAQ (reference sequence). The CDR3 sequence is 15 residues long. V was shortened by 5 bases and J by 1 base, with 14 bases between the two germline ends. DNA for the CDR3: TGTGCCAGCAGCGCACCACAGGGAGGTAACTATGGCTACACCTTC. Translating it yields CASSAPQGGNYGYTF.

The rearrangement links TRBV5-8 to TRBJ2-1; D unresolved. This CDR3 region has 14 residues. CDR1 SGHTS and CDR2 YDEGEE come from the germline V gene. Trimming took off 5 bases at V and 5 bases at J, with 14 bases between the two ends. CDR3 sequence (DNA): TGTGCCAGCAGGCCCGGTCACCCAAACAATGAGCAGTTCTTC. Translated: CASRPGHPNNEQFF.

This sequence joins TRBV6-5 and TRBJ1-1; D is unresolved. V lost 4 bases, J lost 6 bases, and 6 bases lay in between. Per the germline V gene, CDR1 is MNHEY and CDR2 is SVGAGI. CDR3 size: 11 residues. The CDR3 protein is CASSSLAEAFF. CDR3 coding DNA: TGTGCCAGCAGTTCTCTCGCTGAAGCTTTCTTT.

The chain joins TRBV7-6 to TRBJ2-3; D may be TRBD1 (5 bases). The CDR3 runs 13 residues. V was pared by 4 bases and J by 5 bases, with 10 bases between. The germline CDR1 and CDR2 sequences are SGHVS and FNYEAQ. The CDR3 DNA follows: TGTGCCAGCAGCTCTCAGGGTCGAGATACGCAGTATTTT. Translating gives CASSSQGRDTQYF.

The chain couples TRBV7-9 to TRBJ1-1; no definite D call. The CDR3 totals 14 residues. Germline V gene lookup returns CDR1 SEHNR and CDR2 FQNEAQ (reference sequence). V lost 7 bases and J 0 bases, leaving 12 bases between the germline ends. The CDR3: CASTFDTLNTEAFF. The CDR3 DNA is TGTGCCAGCACCTTCGACACTTTGAACACTGAAGCTTTCTTT.

The V call is TRBV3-1 (or the pseudogene TRBV3-2), the J call TRBJ2-3; TRBD2 matches at 7 bases. The CDR3 has 17 amino acids. Germline loops: CDR1 LGHDT, CDR2 YNNKEL (reference sequence). The trim removed 0 bases at V and 6 bases at J, leaving 12 bases unmatched. The CDR3 sequence: CASSQEDSAGVMDTQYF. The CDR3 nucleotides are TGTGCCAGCAGCCAAGAAGATTCGGCGGGAGTAATGGATACGCAGTATTTT.

The genes are TRBV27 and TRBJ1-6; D unclear. Germline CDR1 and CDR2: MNHEY and SMNVEV (reference sequence). The V gene lost 5 bases and the J gene lost 4 bases, with 3 bases spanning the gap. This CDR3 contains 12 residues. The CDR3 region is CASSNYNSPLHF. The CDR3, as DNA: TGTGCCAGCAGTAATTATAATTCACCCCTCCACTTT.

This chain joins TRBV9 and TRBJ2-2; D might be TRBD2 (5 bases). Trimming cost V 0 bases and J 7 bases, with 7 bases left between them. This CDR3 region has 13 residues. CDR1 is SGDLS and CDR2 is YYNGEE in the germline V gene. CDR3 in amino acids: CASSVVTSGELFF. Written as DNA, the CDR3 is TGTGCCAGCAGCGTAGTTACTAGCGGGGAGCTGTTTTTT.

The CDR3 sequence is CASSLRQGTNQPQHF. DNA of the CDR3: TGTGCCAGTAGTCTAAGACAGGGGACTAATCAGCCCCAGCATTTT. V usage is TRBV19 and J usage is TRBJ1-5, with 8 bases lining up with TRBD1. The CDR3 has 15 residues. Trimming at V came to 5 bases and at J to 4 bases, leaving 7 bases not matched to a gene. CDR1 is LNHDA, CDR2 SQIVND, per germline (reference sequence).

The chain carries TRBV20-1 and TRBJ1-3, with D possibly TRBD1 on 6 matching bases. This CDR3 is 17 amino acids long. V was clipped by 3 bases and J by 2 bases, with 20 bases between them. Germline V lookup: CDR1 DFQATT, CDR2 SNEGSKA (reference sequence). CDR3 nucleotide sequence: TGCAGTGCTAGTCCCTACCTAAGGGGGGGGACTGGAAACACCATATATTTT. It codes for CSASPYLRGGTGNTIYF.

The chain employs TRBV3-1 (or the pseudogene TRBV3-2) and TRBJ1-1; D is unresolved. Trimming left V 1 base short and J 8 bases short, with 8 bases between. The CDR3 spans 12 residues. Germline lookup yields CDR1 LGHDT and CDR2 YNNKEL (reference sequence). The chain's CDR3 is CASSQAGAEAFF. CDR3 DNA sequence: TGTGCCAGCAGCCAAGCGGGAGCGGAAGCTTTCTTT.

The chain joins TRBV10-1 to TRBJ2-3; 10 nucleotides line up with TRBD1. The V and J ends lost 3 bases and 5 bases, in that order; junction bases with no gene match: 5. The CDR3 totals 15 residues. Per the germline V gene, CDR1 is WNHNN and CDR2 is SYGVQD (reference sequence). The CDR3 spells CASSDGTGDVDTQYF. Written as DNA, the CDR3 is TGCGCCAGCAGTGATGGGACAGGGGACGTAGATACGCAGTATTTT.

The chain uses TRBV5-6 and TRBJ1-1; D not certain. The CDR3 sequence is 13 residues long. The V and J ends lost 8 bases and 3 bases respectively, with 14 bases between them. CDR1 and CDR2 (germline): SGHDT, YYEEEE. The CDR3 region is CASHTSWDTEAFF. CDR3 DNA sequence: TGTGCCAGTCACACCTCTTGGGACACTGAAGCTTTCTTT.

The chain carries TRBV3-1 (or the pseudogene TRBV3-2) and TRBJ2-3; D is perhaps TRBD2 (5 bases). CDR3 length: 15 residues. V was clipped by 0 bases and J by 1 base, with 8 bases between them. CDR1 is LGHDT and CDR2 is YNNKEL in the germline V gene (reference sequence). The chain's CDR3 is CASSQESSGTDTQYF. The CDR3 DNA is TGTGCCAGCAGCCAAGAAAGTAGCGGCACAGATACGCAGTATTTT.

V usage is TRBV7-2 and J usage is TRBJ1-2; D unresolved. Germline CDR1 reads SGHTA; CDR2 reads FQGNSA. The ends were cut back, 2 bases at V and 7 bases at J, with 8 bases in the middle. The CDR3 has 12 amino acids. CDR3 sequence reads: CASSLSGAGYTF. CDR3 bases: TGTGCCAGCAGCTTATCGGGAGCTGGCTACACCTTC.

This clone was recorded once. This chain joins TRBV7-2 and TRBJ2-2; TRBD1 aligns across 9 bases. Germline V lookup: CDR1 SGHTA, CDR2 FQGNSA. V shed 7 bases, J shed 4 bases, and the junction held 4 bases outside the gene matches. The CDR3 covers 14 residues. The CDR3 DNA reads as TGTGCCAGCACCCGGACAGGGGCCACCGGGGAGCTGTTTTTT. This translates into CASTRTGATGELFF.